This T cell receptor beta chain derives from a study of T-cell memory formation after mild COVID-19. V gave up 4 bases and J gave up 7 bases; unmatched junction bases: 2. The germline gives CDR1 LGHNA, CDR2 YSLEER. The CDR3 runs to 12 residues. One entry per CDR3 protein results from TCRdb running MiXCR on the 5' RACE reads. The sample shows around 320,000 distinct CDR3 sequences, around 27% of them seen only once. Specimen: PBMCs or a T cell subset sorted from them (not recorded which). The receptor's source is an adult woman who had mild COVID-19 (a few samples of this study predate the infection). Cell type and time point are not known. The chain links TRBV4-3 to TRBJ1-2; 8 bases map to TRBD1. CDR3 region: CASSRTGRGYTF. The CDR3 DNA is TGCGCCAGCAGCCGGACAGGGCGTGGCTACACCTTC.